The 13 T cell receptor beta chains in this list originate from one sample, sequenced in a study of regulatory T cells in long-lasting Graves disease. Arm-PCR of CDR3 regions with iRepertoire HTBI primers generated TCR beta libraries. TCRdb analysed the multiplex PCR reads with MiXCR anew, one entry per CDR3 protein. The repertoire holds about 360,000 distinct CDR3 sequences, roughly 16% seen once, with 20% to 25% in the top ten. Stated time point: newly diagnosed GD, antithyroid drugs for less than 3 months. Making the TCR library involved RNA that had been extracted from PBMCs. These data also featured in a second study, about T cells in Graves' hyperthyroidism and ophthalmopathy.

This sample comprised peripheral blood mononuclear cells (PBMCs), obtained at new diagnosis, from a patient treated with antithyroid drugs. All receptors come from a woman aged 18-29 years with Graves disease.

Remarks on this clonotype: This may be a read error, as it is one base from a much larger clone. CDR3 protein: CASNSQQNTEAFF. The CDR3 nucleotides are TGTGCCAGCAACTCTCAACAGAACACTGAAGCTTTCTTT. The rearrangement uses TRBV7-3 and TRBJ1-1; no firm D call. The V and J ends lost 7 bases and 1 base respectively, with 10 bases between them. The V gene's germline CDR1 is SGHTA and CDR2 FQGTGA. The CDR3 has 13 amino acids.

This clonotype was found a few times. The chain uses TRBV7-9 and TRBJ1-4; TRBD1 is a possible D gene (5 bases). The germline CDR1 and CDR2 sequences are SEHNR and FQNEAQ (reference sequence). The ends were cut back, 3 bases at V and 8 bases at J, with 16 bases in the middle. The CDR3 covers 15 residues. This CDR3 is CASSLRMDKGEKLFF. DNA of the CDR3: TGTGCCAGCAGCTTGAGAATGGACAAGGGAGAAAAACTGTTTTTT.

This clonotype was counted ten times or more. The DNA of the CDR3 is TGTGCCAGCTCACCAAGCGACTCCCGAAGGGGCACCTTC. It encodes CASSPSDSRRGTF. The V gene is TRBV18, the J gene TRBJ1-2; TRBD1 is a possible D gene (5 bases). V lost 2 bases to trimming and J lost 13 bases, with 17 bases between them. CDR1 is KGHSH and CDR2 is LQKENI in the germline V gene. The CDR3 covers 13 residues.

This clonotype was observed many times. At one of its ends the junction is not consistent with the germline gene, which may arise from a read error. The rearrangement uses TRBV12-3 or TRBV12-4 and TRBJ1-5, with D perhaps TRBD1 (6 bases). The CDR3 consists of 15 residues. The DNA of the CDR3 is TGTGCCAGCAGCTTAGCAGGGGCGAGCAATCAGCCCCAGCATTTT. Translating gives CASSLAGASNQPQHF.

This clonotype was picked up many times. Mismatch with germline at one junction end may stem from a read error. This chain links TRBV2 with TRBJ2-3; a possible D gene is TRBD1 (7 bases). CDR1 is SNHLY and CDR2 is FYNNEI in the germline V gene. This CDR3 is 15 amino acids long. Written as DNA, the CDR3 is TGTGCCAGCAGTGCGGCTAGCGAAGGGACAGATACGCAATATTTT. As protein: CASSAASEGTDTQYF.

This clonotype was counted at least ten times. This sequence joins TRBV11-2 and TRBJ2-2; a weak D match, TRBD1 (5 bases). The V and J ends lost 5 bases and 7 bases respectively, with 20 bases between them. CDR1 and CDR2 (germline): SGHAT, FQNNGV. The CDR3 consists of 16 residues. The CDR3 DNA sequence: TGTGCCAGCAGCCCTAGGGGTTCCCGGTCTAGCGGGGAGCTGTTTTTT. As protein: CASSPRGSRSSGELFF.

This chain uses TRBV14 with TRBJ1-2, with TRBD1 as a possible D gene (5 bases). V was shortened by 4 bases and J by 7 bases, with 13 bases between the two germline ends. Germline values: CDR1 SGHDN, CDR2 FVKESK. The CDR3 spans 13 residues. CDR3: CASSRRRTSGYTF. CDR3 DNA: TGTGCCAGCAGCCGCCGACGGACATCTGGCTACACCTTC.

The rearrangement joins TRBV10-3 to TRBJ2-1, with D unresolved. The V gene's germline CDR1 is ENHRY and CDR2 SYGVKD. V was shortened by 2 bases and J by 7 bases, with 12 bases between the two germline ends. CDR3 length: 14 residues. CDR3 in amino acids: CAISEGELRNEQFF. In nucleotides, the CDR3 is TGTGCCATCAGTGAGGGGGAATTGAGGAATGAGCAGTTCTTC.

In its sample, this clonotype was seen many times. J is TRBJ1-2 and V is TRBV12-5; D is perhaps TRBD1 (5 bases). Germline assignment: CDR1 LGHNT and CDR2 FRNRAP. V dropped 9 bases and J dropped 2 bases, with 13 bases sitting between them. The CDR3 sequence is 13 residues long. The CDR3 nucleotides are TGTGCTAGCGCCACCGGGACGAACTATGGCTACACCTTC. It is translated as CASATGTNYGYTF.

This clonotype was counted only a few times. This sequence joins TRBV12-3 or TRBV12-4 and TRBJ2-3; D possibly corresponds to TRBD2 (5 bases). This CDR3 is 15 amino acids long. Trimming took 9 bases from V and 0 from J, leaving 16 bases between them. CDR3 loop: CASSEDLTSTDTQYF. DNA for the CDR3: TGTGCCAGTTCGGAGGACTTGACTAGCACAGATACGCAGTATTTT.

This clonotype was recorded many times. The chain couples TRBV5-1 to TRBJ2-7, with TRBD1 matching 7 bases. Germline V gene sequence: CDR1 SGHRS, CDR2 YFSETQ. V lost 5 bases, J lost 6 bases, and 11 bases stayed unmatched. The CDR3 has 14 amino acids. CDR3 loop: CASRRPGQNLEQYF. The DNA for the CDR3 is TGCGCCAGCAGGCGACCGGGACAGAATCTCGAGCAGTACTTC.

This clonotype was observed at least ten times. The chain employs TRBV10-3 and TRBJ2-5; D is ambiguous. Germline loops: CDR1 ENHRY, CDR2 SYGVKD. V was cut by 3 bases and J by 3 bases, with 5 bases left in between. The CDR3 consists of 12 residues. CDR3 amino acids: CAISDRKETQYF. The CDR3 nucleotides are TGTGCCATCAGTGATCGGAAAGAGACCCAGTACTTC.

The gene calls are TRBV4-2 and TRBJ1-1; D unclear. This CDR3 contains 15 residues. Germline CDR1 LGHNA, CDR2 YNFKEQ. V was shortened by 3 bases and J by 4 bases, with 15 bases between the two germline ends. The CDR3 sequence is CASSHPGSSGTEAFF. The DNA of the CDR3 is TGTGCCAGCAGCCACCCCGGTTCTTCGGGCACTGAAGCTTTCTTT.